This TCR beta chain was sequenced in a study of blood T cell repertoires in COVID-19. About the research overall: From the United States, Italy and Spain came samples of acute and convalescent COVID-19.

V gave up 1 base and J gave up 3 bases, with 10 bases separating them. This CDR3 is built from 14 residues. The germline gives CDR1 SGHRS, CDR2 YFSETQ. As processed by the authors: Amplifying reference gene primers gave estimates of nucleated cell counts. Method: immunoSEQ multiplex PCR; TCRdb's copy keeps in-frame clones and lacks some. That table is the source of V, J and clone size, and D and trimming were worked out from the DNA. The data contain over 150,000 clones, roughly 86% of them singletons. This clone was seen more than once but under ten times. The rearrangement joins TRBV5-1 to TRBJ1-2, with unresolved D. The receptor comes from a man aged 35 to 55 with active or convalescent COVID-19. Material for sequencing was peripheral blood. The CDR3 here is CASSLSSLDYGYTF. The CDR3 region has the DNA TGCGCCAGCAGCTTGAGTTCGCTAGACTATGGCTACACCTTC.